This TCR beta chain was retrieved from a study of identical twins. Turning to this clonotype: The antigen remains unidentified.

Findings and limits, study-wide: Out-of-frame alpha sequences shared between twins exhibited an excess of low generation probability. Conclusions came from cross-sectional statistical analysis, not from following the same donors.

TCRdb ran MiXCR on the 5' RACE reads and lists one entry per CDR3 protein. In the table there are more than 200,000 distinct CDR3 sequences, approximately 9% of which are singletons. Every one of the donors was a healthy Caucasian. This receptor was obtained from a woman aged 18-35 years in good health. Specimen: memory (CD45RO+) T cells sorted from blood.

DNA of the CDR3: TGTGCCAGCAGCACCCGATTAATGGAGGAGAACTTAAACTATGGCTACACCTTC. It specifies CASSTRLMEENLNYGYTF. The J gene is TRBJ1-2, the V gene TRBV9; D is uncertain. Per germline, CDR1 SGDLS and CDR2 YYNGEE. The germline V and J ends were trimmed by 4 bases and 2 bases, with 24 bases remaining between them. CDR3 length: 18 amino acids.